These 30 T cell receptor beta chains share one sample of origin, sequenced in a study of T cells in Graves' hyperthyroidism and ophthalmopathy. Using RNA transcripts as the source, TCR beta CDR3 regions were amplified. A set of HTBI primers served as the primers for a first-round RT-PCR of the TCR CDR3. MiXCR was run by TCRdb on the multiplex PCR reads, yielding one entry per CDR3 protein. The sample yields a few hundred thousand distinct CDR3 sequences, 14% seen once. The sample was blood. The receptors shown here come from a woman aged 30 to 39 with Graves' ophthalmopathy.

This clonotype came up a few times. This chain links TRBV27 with TRBJ2-7; unclear D gene. Germline values: CDR1 MNHEY, CDR2 SMNVEV (reference sequence). With 5 bases removed from V and 0 bases from J, the gap between germline ends came to 8 bases. CDR3 size: 13 residues. CDR3 sequence (DNA): TGTGCCAGCAGTAGCGATCCCTCCTACGAGCAGTACTTC. Amino acid sequence: CASSSDPSYEQYF.

This clonotype was seen a handful of times. Given a much more abundant clone one base away, this may be a read error. The chain recombines TRBV3-1 with TRBJ1-2, with TRBD1 matching over 7 bases. Germline V lookup: CDR1 LGHDT, CDR2 YNNKEL (reference sequence). After removal of 4 bases from V and 8 bases from J, the junction contained 7 bases not matched to a gene. CDR3 length: 13 residues. As DNA, the CDR3 is TGTGCCAGCAGCCTAGGGGGCGCATCCGGCTACACCTTC. This encodes CASSLGGASGYTF.

This clonotype occurred many times. An end of the junction does not agree with germline; a read error may underlie this. The chain couples TRBV7-2 to TRBJ2-7, with 8 bases lining up with TRBD1. The CDR3 runs 15 residues. The germline gives CDR1 SGHTA, CDR2 FQGNSA. DNA for the CDR3: TGTGCCAGCAGCGTTTGGACACCGGGACAGGCGTCTGCCCACTTC. Protein sequence: CASSVWTPGQASAHF.

This clonotype appeared many times. The chain couples TRBV28 to TRBJ1-5, with 8 positions matching TRBD1. The CDR3 is 16 amino acids. Germline V gives CDR1 MDHEN, CDR2 SYDVKM. Germline trimming cut 5 bases from V and 3 bases from J; bases unmatched to any gene: 9. The CDR3 reads CASSPRTGTFNQPQHF. The CDR3 coding sequence is TGTGCCAGCAGTCCTAGGACAGGGACCTTCAATCAGCCCCAGCATTTT.

This clonotype has at least ten counts. This sequence joins TRBV18 and TRBJ1-5; D is ambiguous. The germline V gene has CDR1 KGHSH and CDR2 LQKENI. Trimming removed 2 bases at V and 0 bases at J, with 8 bases between. The CDR3 totals 15 residues. The DNA of the CDR3 is TGTGCCAGCTCACCATTCCAGAATAGCAATCAGCCCCAGCATTTT. Translated, it gives CASSPFQNSNQPQHF.

This clonotype was counted ten times or more. Written as DNA, the CDR3 is TGTGCCAGCAGTTTTGGCAGGGTACATACGAATAGCAATCAGCCCCAGCATTTT. Translation gives CASSFGRVHTNSNQPQHF. The chain joins TRBV28 to TRBJ1-5; D perhaps matches TRBD1 (5 bases). The CDR3 has 18 residues. Between the trimmed V and J ends, which lost 3 bases and 0 bases, there was a span of 18 bases. Germline V gene data show CDR1 as MDHEN and CDR2 as SYDVKM.

This clonotype has at least ten counts. The rearrangement links TRBV9 to TRBJ2-7, with D unresolved. Per germline, CDR1 SGDLS and CDR2 YYNGEE. There are 14 residues in the CDR3. V dropped 0 bases and J dropped 4 bases, with 11 bases sitting between them. The CDR3 coding sequence is TGTGCCAGCAGCGTAGAACCTCGTAATTACGAGCAGTACTTC. Protein product: CASSVEPRNYEQYF.

At least ten counts were recorded for this clonotype. The chain employs TRBV18 and TRBJ1-5, with 7 positions matching TRBD1. Per the germline V gene, CDR1 is KGHSH and CDR2 is LQKENI. The length of the CDR3 is 17 residues. V trimming: 4 bases; J trimming: 0 bases; junction bases outside the gene matches: 9. CDR3 DNA: TGTGCCAGCTCACTACTACCTGGACAGGATAGCAATCAGCCCCAGCATTTT. It is translated as CASSLLPGQDSNQPQHF. The whole variable domain, filled in from reference TRBV18 and TRBJ1-5, reads NAGVMQNPRHLVRRRGQEARLRCSPMKGHSHVYWYRQLPEEGLKFMVYLQKENIIDESGMPKERFSAEFPKEGPSILRIQQVVRGDSAAYFCASSLLPGQDSNQPQHFGDGTRLSIL.

Ten or more counts support this clonotype. The genes are TRBV7-9 and TRBJ1-1; D perhaps matches TRBD1 (5 bases). V shed 1 base and J shed 4 bases, with 16 bases lying between them. Germline CDR1 SEHNR, CDR2 FQNEAQ (reference sequence). The CDR3 is made up of 16 amino acids. The CDR3 coding sequence is TGTGCCAGCAGCTTAGGGCAGGCAGGGCTGAGCACTGAAGCTTTCTTT. Translating it yields CASSLGQAGLSTEAFF.

The chain is built from TRBV24-1 and TRBJ2-3, with D perhaps given as TRBD1 or TRBD2 (5 bases each). The V and J ends lost 5 bases and 3 bases respectively, with 11 bases between them. The CDR3 totals 14 residues. CDR1 KGHDR and CDR2 SFDVKD come from the germline V gene. In DNA, the CDR3 is TGTGCCACCAGTGTCGGGGCCTCTACAGATACGCAGTATTTT. It encodes CATSVGASTDTQYF.

This clonotype occurred many times. The chain employs TRBV20-1 and TRBJ1-1; D perhaps matches TRBD1 (5 bases). Germline CDR1 is DFQATT and CDR2 is SNEGSKA (reference sequence). V was clipped by 1 base and J by 5 bases, with 11 bases between them. The CDR3 consists of 13 residues. This chain's CDR3 is CSARVFRDTEAFF. CDR3 coding DNA: TGCAGTGCTAGAGTGTTCAGGGATACTGAAGCTTTCTTT.

This clonotype was observed a few times. The chain couples TRBV4-2 to TRBJ2-5, with 8 bases lining up with TRBD1. CDR1 is LGHNA and CDR2 is YNFKEQ in the germline V gene. V trimming: 2 bases; J trimming: 5 bases; junction bases outside the gene matches: 1. CDR3 length: 13 amino acids. Here the CDR3 DNA reads TGTGCCAGCAGCCAAAACAGGGGGGAGACCCAGTACTTC. Translating gives CASSQNRGETQYF.

This clonotype was counted at least ten times. In DNA, the CDR3 is TGTGCCAGCAGCTTATACGGGGGCCAAGAGACCCAGTACTTC. It specifies CASSLYGGQETQYF. The V gene is TRBV7-3, the J gene TRBJ2-5; D possibly corresponds to TRBD2 (6 bases). CDR3 size: 14 residues. Trimming left V 2 bases short and J 1 base short, with 8 bases between. Per the germline V gene, CDR1 is SGHTA and CDR2 is FQGTGA.

This clonotype was picked up many times. The CDR3 region is CASSSQGTVEGYTF. CDR3 sequence (DNA): TGTGCCAGCAGTTCACAAGGGACAGTGGAGGGCTACACCTTC. This chain joins TRBV28 and TRBJ1-2, with 7 bases aligning to TRBD1. The CDR3 is 14 amino acids. After removal of 4 bases from V and 8 bases from J, the junction contained 10 bases not matched to a gene. Germline V gene lookup returns CDR1 MDHEN and CDR2 SYDVKM.

This clonotype occurred many times. The gene calls are TRBV20-1 and TRBJ1-1; weak D call: TRBD1 (5 bases). CDR3 length: 12 residues. Germline V gene lookup returns CDR1 DFQATT and CDR2 SNEGSKA (reference sequence). The CDR3 loop reads CRADTGNTEAFF. In DNA, the CDR3 is TGCAGGGCAGATACAGGGAACACTGAAGCTTTCTTT.

This clonotype was seen a few times. A read error may explain this, as a much larger clone is one base away. The V and J genes are TRBV11-2 and TRBJ2-5; D is possibly TRBD2 (5 bases). The CDR3 runs 15 residues. V was trimmed by 0 bases and J by 4 bases, leaving 12 bases between them. Germline loops: CDR1 SGHAT, CDR2 FQNNGV. CDR3 loop: CASSLDRWAGETQYF. For the CDR3, the DNA is TGTGCCAGCAGCTTAGATCGGTGGGCGGGAGAGACCCAGTACTTC.

This clonotype was seen ten or more times. J is TRBJ1-1 and V is TRBV12-3 or TRBV12-4; a possible D gene is TRBD1 (6 bases). The CDR3 contains 14 residues. V lost 5 bases and J lost 1, with 11 bases in between. The CDR3, as DNA: TGTGCCAGCAGTCCCATGACAGGGAACACTGAAGCTTTCTTT. It is translated as CASSPMTGNTEAFF.

This clonotype has ten or more counts. The chain combines TRBV2 with TRBJ2-3; D is ambiguous. With 7 bases removed from V and 0 bases from J, the gap between germline ends came to 20 bases. The CDR3 is made up of 17 amino acids. Germline V gene data show CDR1 as SNHLY and CDR2 as FYNNEI. The CDR3 is CASTRWREVASTDTQYF. The CDR3 DNA is TGTGCCAGCACTCGGTGGCGTGAGGTCGCTAGCACAGATACGCAGTATTTT.

This clonotype was counted many times. The rearrangement links TRBV28 to TRBJ2-7; a weak D match, TRBD1 (5 bases). The CDR3 extends over 14 amino acids. Germline values: CDR1 MDHEN, CDR2 SYDVKM. Trimming left V 2 bases short and J 1 base short, with 9 bases between. This CDR3 is CASSLIPGSYEQYF. The CDR3 nucleotides are TGTGCCAGCAGTTTAATTCCAGGGTCCTACGAGCAGTACTTC.

The CDR3 nucleotides read TGCGCCAGCAGCCACGCCCCCGGGTTACTGGGGGGCCGGTTGTCTGGGGCCAACGTCCTGACTTTC. Translated, it gives CASSHAPGLLGGRLSGANVLTF. This chain uses TRBV4-1 with TRBJ2-6; D is possibly TRBD1 or TRBD2 (6 bases each). CDR1 MGHRA and CDR2 YSYEKL come from the germline V gene. V lost 3 bases and J lost 1, with 28 bases in between. The CDR3 runs to 22 residues.

This clonotype was detected ten times or more. The CDR3 sequence: CASSFPREKLFF. The CDR3 region has the DNA TGTGCCAGCAGTTTCCCACGAGAAAAACTGTTTTTT. This rearrangement joins TRBV12-3 or TRBV12-4 to TRBJ1-4; the D is unclear. The CDR3 extends over 12 amino acids. Trimming left V 3 bases short and J 8 bases short, with 7 bases between.

In regard to this clonotype: This clone may be a read error of a much larger clone one base away. V is TRBV3-1 and J is TRBJ2-5, with 9 bases fitting TRBD1. This CDR3 has 17 amino acids. CDR1 is LGHDT and CDR2 is YNNKEL in the germline V gene (reference sequence). CDR3 sequence reads: CAGSQDLGTGPQETQYF. The CDR3 coding sequence is TGTGCCGGCAGCCAAGATCTTGGGACAGGGCCCCAAGAGACCCAGTACTTC.

This clonotype showed up just once. A much larger clone differs from this one at a single base, so this may be a read error. This chain uses TRBV2 with TRBJ1-4; D is unclear. The CDR3 contains 13 residues. The V gene's germline CDR1 is SNHLY and CDR2 FYNNEI. CDR3 in amino acids: CTSTAPGNEKLFF. CDR3 in DNA: TGTACCAGCACGGCGCCCGGAAATGAAAAACTGTTTTTT.

There are many counts of this clonotype. V and J are TRBV10-2 and TRBJ2-1; 7 positions agree with TRBD1. The CDR3 runs 15 residues. V dropped 5 bases and J dropped 7; count of bases not matched to a gene: 11. Germline lookup yields CDR1 WSHSY and CDR2 SAAADI. CDR3 protein: CASSLYRDSGNEQFF. CDR3 sequence (DNA): TGCGCCAGCAGTCTCTACCGGGACAGTGGAAATGAGCAGTTCTTC.

This clonotype came up many times. Written as DNA, the CDR3 is TGTGCCAGCAGCCCTAGCTTTAGCACAGATACGCAGTATTTT. It is translated as CASSPSFSTDTQYF. The V and J genes are TRBV11-3 and TRBJ2-3; D is perhaps TRBD2 (5 bases). The CDR3 is 14 residues long. Germline V CDR1 and CDR2: SGHNT, YENEEA. The ends were cut back, 5 bases at V and 0 bases at J, with 9 bases in the middle.

This clonotype was recorded at least ten times. This chain uses TRBV20-1 with TRBJ2-7, with 8 bases identical to TRBD1. V dropped 0 bases and J dropped 1; count of bases not matched to a gene: 5. The CDR3 has 15 residues. Germline assignment: CDR1 DFQATT and CDR2 SNEGSKA (reference sequence). Here the CDR3 reads CSARDRDRPSYEQYF. CDR3 nucleotides: TGCAGTGCTAGAGACCGGGACAGGCCATCCTACGAGCAGTACTTC.

The sample holds many counts of this clonotype. The V and J genes are TRBV2 and TRBJ2-7; 7 nucleotides match TRBD2. The CDR3 sequence is 16 residues long. V shed 6 bases and J 4 bases; nucleotides not matched to a gene: 15. Germline V gene lookup returns CDR1 SNHLY and CDR2 FYNNEI. The DNA of the CDR3 is TGTGCCAGCAGCGGTGCGACCCGACTAGCAGGGTACGAGCAGTACTTC. This gives the protein CASSGATRLAGYEQYF.

This clonotype came up many times. The gene calls are TRBV12-3 or TRBV12-4 and TRBJ1-2; D is unresolved. V was cut by 6 bases and J by 7 bases, with 12 bases left in between. This CDR3 has 12 amino acids. The CDR3 loop is CASSRDTGGYTF. The CDR3 DNA reads as TGTGCCAGCAGCCGAGATACGGGTGGCTACACCTTC.

There are many counts of this clonotype. This sequence joins TRBV5-6 and TRBJ2-1; 10 nucleotides line up with TRBD1. CDR1 is SGHDT, CDR2 YYEEEE, per germline. The ends lost 3 bases at V and 3 bases at J; junction bases unmatched: 6. This CDR3 spans 16 amino acids. CDR3 nucleotide sequence: TGTGCCAGCAGCTCATCCGGGACAGGGGTCTACAATGAGCAGTTCTTC. Translated: CASSSSGTGVYNEQFF.

This clonotype was seen a few times. The CDR3 region is CASSSLRGPLEPQHF. In DNA, the CDR3 is TGTGCCAGCAGTTCCCTCCGGGGCCCACTTGAGCCCCAGCATTTT. V is TRBV28 and J is TRBJ1-5; maybe TRBD1 (5 bases). V was trimmed by 4 bases and J by 8 bases, leaving 18 bases between them. The germline CDR1 and CDR2 sequences are MDHEN and SYDVKM. This CDR3 contains 15 residues.